These T cell receptor beta chains were read from a single sample in a study of blood T cell repertoires in COVID-19. TCRdb keeps only in-frame clones here, not all; method: immunoSEQ multiplex PCR. The table has about 210,000 clones, more than 75% seen once. Sample: peripheral blood. These receptors originate from a man in his 60s who had recovered from COVID-19. The CDR3 runs from the conserved cysteine through the conserved F or W. D genes are given only for firm matches. A clone size is listed for some rows: how often the clone was seen (once, few, many), or a class if it is expanded.

j_call	d_call	v_call	clone_size	cdr3_nt	cdr3_aa
TRBJ2-1	TRBD2	TRBV30	.	TGTGCCTGGAGTCCTTCTAGCGGAATTGAGCAGTTCTTC	CAWSPSSGIEQFF
TRBJ2-5	TRBD2	TRBV18	.	TGTGCCAGCTCACAACTAGCGGGGGACGCATTTCAAGAGACCCAGTACTTC	CASSQLAGDAFQETQYF
TRBJ1-4	.	TRBV11-3	.	TGTGCCAGCAGCTTAACGGTTAATGAAAAACTGTTTTTT	CASSLTVNEKLFF
TRBJ1-2	.	TRBV29-1	.	TGCAGCGTAGATCCTCGTGAGGGCTACACCTTC	CSVDPREGYTF
TRBJ2-5	TRBD2	TRBV7-2	.	TGTGCCAGTACACTTATAGCGGGGGTGCGGGAGACCCAGTACTTC	CASTLIAGVRETQYF
TRBJ2-1	.	TRBV10-1	.	TGCGCCAGCAGTGATGGAGGGTCCTCCTACAATGAGCAGTTCTTC	CASSDGGSSYNEQFF
TRBJ2-1	TRBD2	TRBV30	.	TGTGCCTCCCGGCGGGGGGTAAGCTCCTACAATGAGCAGTTCTTC	CASRRGVSSYNEQFF
TRBJ1-2	.	TRBV5-4	.	TGTGCCAGCAGCTTGAAGACAGCTCCTCACACCTTC	CASSLKTAPHTF
TRBJ1-1	TRBD1	TRBV7-2	.	TGTGCCAGCAGCTTAGGCGGAACAGGGGGTGGTGAAGCTTTCTTT	CASSLGGTGGGEAFF
TRBJ2-7	TRBD1	TRBV6-5	.	TGTGCCAGCAGTTCCGGGACAGGGCGTTACGAGCAGTACTTC	CASSSGTGRYEQYF
TRBJ2-3	TRBD1	TRBV19	.	TGTGCCAGTAGTGGGCAGGGGGTGGCAGATACGCAGTATTTT	CASSGQGVADTQYF
TRBJ2-7	.	TRBV5-1	few	TGCGCCAGCAGCTTGGGGTACAACTACGAGCAGTACTTC	CASSLGYNYEQYF
TRBJ2-3	.	TRBV19	.	TGTGCCAGTAGTAATGGGCCTAGCACAGATACGCAGTATTTT	CASSNGPSTDTQYF
TRBJ2-7	.	TRBV12-5	.	TGTGCTAGTGGTTTGGAAGCGTCCTACGAGCAGTACTTC	CASGLEASYEQYF
TRBJ1-2	.	TRBV4-2	few	TGTGCGGCAGGGGAGAACTATGGCTACACCTTC	CAAGENYGYTF
TRBJ1-1	TRBD1	TRBV5-6	.	TGTGCCAGCAGCCAGCCCGGGACAGGGGGCGCTTTACTTGTCCCTGAAGCTTTCTTT	CASSQPGTGGALLVPEAFF
TRBJ2-1	.	TRBV27	.	TGTGCCAGCAGTTTAGCGGGACAGTACAATGAGCAGTTCTTC	CASSLAGQYNEQFF
TRBJ2-1	TRBD2	TRBV30	few	TGTGCCTGGAGTCGGCTAGCGGGAGTCTCCTACAATGAGCAGTTCTTC	CAWSRLAGVSYNEQFF
TRBJ2-1	TRBD2	TRBV3-1/TRBV3-2	.	TGTGCCAGCAGCCAAGTCGGCCTAGCGGGGCCGTCTAGTAGGAGCAATGAGCAGTTCTTC	CASSQVGLAGPSSRSNEQFF
TRBJ2-5	TRBD2	TRBV9	.	TGTGCCAGCAGCGGGTGGGAGGGACCCTTAAATCAAGAGACCCAGTACTTC	CASSGWEGPLNQETQYF
TRBJ1-6	TRBD1	TRBV30	.	TGTGCCTGGAGTGCAGACAGGGCTCTCTCATTT	CAWSADRALSF
TRBJ1-4	.	TRBV12-1	.	TGTGCCAGCAGCCGGGGGGGGACAGGGGAGTGGAAACTGTTTTTT	CASSRGGTGEWKLFF
TRBJ2-1	TRBD2	TRBV30	.	TGTGCCCGCCAGACTAGCGGGAGTTCGAACCCCAATGAGCAGTTCTTC	CARQTSGSSNPNEQFF
TRBJ1-4	TRBD1	TRBV6-5	.	TGTGCCAGCAAGGAGACAGGGCATGGGGAAAAACTGTTTTTT	CASKETGHGEKLFF
TRBJ2-7	TRBD1	TRBV6-5	.	TGTGCCAGCAGGAGAACCGGGACAGGGGGCTACGAGCAGTACTTC	CASRRTGTGGYEQYF
TRBJ1-1	TRBD1	TRBV7-3	few	TGTGCCAGCACCCGCGCCGGGACAGAAGACACTGAAGCTTTCTTT	CASTRAGTEDTEAFF
TRBJ1-2	.	TRBV12-3/TRBV12-4	.	TGTGCCAGCAGTTTACAGGGGTGGGGCTACACCTTC	CASSLQGWGYTF
TRBJ2-1	.	TRBV12-3/TRBV12-4	.	TGTGCCAGCAGACCGACGGGGAACAATGAGCAGTTCTTC	CASRPTGNNEQFF